This T cell receptor beta chain was captured by sequencing in a study of blood T cells in healthy people across ages. Looking at the study overall: Per two T cells, about one barcoded beta molecule was captured through template switching. The study, taken as a whole, reports: Estimated diversity that came from one million T cells was considered an underestimate. Among T cells, TCR beta diversity per million cells dropped roughly linearly as age rose.

The CDR3 extends over 14 amino acids. Germline-derived CDR1 and CDR2 are MNHEY and SMNVEV (reference sequence). With a J-beta primer mix and a sample-barcoded 5' primer, a second PCR ran about 6 to 11 cycles. TCRdb re-analysed the 5' RACE reads in MiXCR, keeping a single row per CDR3 protein. The sample consists of roughly 680,000 distinct CDR3 sequences, about 51% of them appearing once. A remark on this clonotype: What it recognizes is unknown. This may stem from a read error, because a much larger clone lies one nucleotide away.

The sequence was obtained from a woman at least 80 years old in good health. This chain uses TRBV27 with TRBJ2-5; D perhaps matches TRBD2 (5 bases). With the DNA end fitting TRBJ2-7 better, the J assignment may be wrong. The sample consisted of blood. DNA for the CDR3: TGTACCAGCAGTTTATCCTCGGGGTTGTTCGAGCAGTACTTC. Its protein is CTSSLSSGLFEQYF.